The 28 T cell receptor beta chains below were found in one sample sequenced in a study of shared T cell receptors in the human thymus. Only in-frame clones appear in the TCRdb table, and some are missing; sequencing was by immunoSEQ multiplex PCR. The data contain about 710,000 clones, approximately 87% of them singletons. This same sample was also part of a study on human thymus T cells.

The sample consisted of thymocytes. The receptors derive from a boy younger than two with a congenital heart defect.

The V call is TRBV11-1, the J call TRBJ2-3; 7 bases are a match to TRBD1. Trimming cost V 1 base and J 2 bases; bases outside gene matches: 9. The CDR3 has 17 amino acids. Germline V CDR1 and CDR2: SGHAT, FQDESV (reference sequence). In DNA form, the CDR3 reads TGTGCCAGCAGCTTAGATCCCCGACAGGGAAACACAGATACGCAGTATTTT. As protein: CASSLDPRQGNTDTQYF.

This clone was seen only a few times. Other nucleotide sequences from this sample produce the same CDR3. This sequence joins TRBV30 and TRBJ1-1; D call uncertain. V was pared by 4 bases and J by 3 bases, with 9 bases between. This CDR3 contains 12 residues. The V gene's germline CDR1 is GTSNPN and CDR2 SVGIG (reference sequence). Written as DNA, the CDR3 is TGTGCCTGGACCGCCGGGGACACTGAAGCTTTCTTT. It encodes CAWTAGDTEAFF.

The chain is built from TRBV14 and TRBJ2-5, with 8 positions matching TRBD1. Trimming removed 1 base from V and 3 bases from J; junction bases left unmatched: 13. Germline CDR1 is SGHDN and CDR2 is FVKESK. This CDR3 is built from 18 residues. The CDR3 protein is CASSQGTGRRLTKETQYF. Here the CDR3 DNA reads TGTGCCAGCAGCCAAGGGACAGGGAGGAGGTTGACAAAAGAGACCCAGTACTTC. The complete variable domain, with remaining parts taken from reference TRBV14 and TRBJ2-5, reads EAGVTQFPSHSVIEKGQTVTLRCDPISGHDNLYWYRRVMGKEIKFLLHFVKESKQDESGMPNNRFLAERTGGTYSTLKVQPAELEDSGVYFCASSQGTGRRLTKETQYFGPGTRLLVL.

The chain couples TRBV27 to TRBJ2-2; 9 bases agree with TRBD1. This CDR3 is 16 amino acids long. CDR1 is MNHEY and CDR2 is SMNVEV in the germline V gene (reference sequence). Trimming took 7 bases from V and 7 from J; bases not matched to a gene: 13. CDR3 bases: TGTGCCAGCAAGTTCCGGGACAGGGAGTCTGGCGGGGAGCTGTTTTTT. This encodes CASKFRDRESGGELFF.

V usage is TRBV29-1 and J usage is TRBJ1-2; TRBD1 might be the D (5 bases). The germline V gene encodes CDR1 SQVTM and CDR2 ANQGSEA. Trimming took off 6 bases at V and 7 bases at J, with 24 bases between the two ends. This CDR3 spans 15 amino acids. The CDR3: CSVPDGQGIESGYTF. The CDR3, as DNA: TGCAGCGTCCCCGATGGTCAGGGTATTGAGTCTGGCTACACCTTC.

This chain uses TRBV7-2 with TRBJ2-7, with a weak D call TRBD2 (5 bases). Germline CDR1 and CDR2: SGHTA and FQGNSA. Trimming pared 1 base from V and 3 bases from J, leaving 16 bases between. The CDR3 runs 16 residues. The CDR3 region is CASSLGGFRGNYEQYF. The CDR3 nucleotides read TGTGCCAGCAGCTTAGGAGGTTTTAGAGGGAACTACGAGCAGTACTTC.

The chain recombines TRBV15 with TRBJ1-1, with 7 bases lining up with TRBD1. Germline V gene data show CDR1 as LNHNV and CDR2 as YYDKDF (reference sequence). This CDR3 region has 17 residues. V lost 3 bases to trimming and J lost 0 bases; unmatched junction nucleotides: 10. In nucleotides, the CDR3 is TGTGCCACCAGCAGGGGACCACTACAGGGGATGAACACTGAAGCTTTCTTT. Translating it yields CATSRGPLQGMNTEAFF.

The count of this clone is one. DNA for the CDR3: TGTGCCAGCAGCTTATCCCAGGGGGTGGAGACCCAGTACTTC. It encodes CASSLSQGVETQYF. This chain uses TRBV5-4 with TRBJ2-5; TRBD1 agrees at 7 bases. The CDR3 sequence is 14 residues long. Losses at the gene ends were 2 bases for V and 5 bases for J; bases not matched to a gene: 6. Looked up from germline, CDR1 is SGHNT and CDR2 is YYREEE (reference sequence).

This clone was seen a single time. The CDR3 DNA follows: TGTGCCAGCAGCCTCTACAGTAACACCGGGGAGCTGTTTTTT. It specifies CASSLYSNTGELFF. V gene TRBV6-6 combines with J gene TRBJ2-2; D not resolved. The V end lost 6 bases, the J end lost 2 bases, and 10 bases lay between the germline ends. The CDR3 totals 14 residues. Germline V lookup: CDR1 MNHNY, CDR2 SVGAGI (reference sequence).

CDR3 region: CASSPDRVDYEQYF. As DNA, the CDR3 is TGTGCCAGCAGCCCAGACAGGGTGGACTACGAGCAGTACTTC. This rearrangement joins TRBV21-1 to TRBJ2-7; TRBD1 was called by the table and not checked on the DNA. TRBV21-1 is a documented pseudogene. The CDR3 contains 14 residues.

This chain connects TRBV27 to TRBJ1-4; 11 bases line up with TRBD1. This CDR3 has 14 amino acids. Trimming cost V 6 bases and J 7 bases; bases outside gene matches: 4. The germline CDR1 and CDR2 sequences are MNHEY and SMNVEV (reference sequence). The CDR3 here is CASRGTGGGEKLFF. The DNA of the CDR3 is TGTGCCAGCAGAGGGACAGGGGGGGGTGAAAAACTGTTTTTT.

There are a few counts of this clone. The chain couples TRBV5-5 to TRBJ2-7; TRBD1 matches 7 bases. V dropped 7 bases and J dropped 1; count of bases not matched to a gene: 17. CDR3 length equals 17 residues. Germline V gene data show CDR1 as SGHKS and CDR2 as YYEKEE (reference sequence). DNA of the CDR3: TGTGCCAGCGCACCTCCCAAAACCGGGACAGCATCCTACGAGCAGTACTTC. Translating it yields CASAPPKTGTASYEQYF.

CDR3 region: CASSYGLADNNEQFF. DNA of the CDR3: TGTGCCAGCAGTTACGGGCTAGCGGATAACAATGAGCAGTTCTTC. The chain uses TRBV6-5 and TRBJ2-1, with 7 nucleotides matching TRBD2. This CDR3 contains 15 residues. Germline-derived CDR1 and CDR2 are MNHEY and SVGAGI. V lost 2 bases, J lost 5 bases, and 6 bases stayed unmatched.

The chain is built from TRBV7-3 and TRBJ2-1, with 10 nucleotides matching TRBD1. Trimming cost V 4 bases and J 9 bases; bases outside gene matches: 9. Germline assignment: CDR1 SGHTA and CDR2 FQGTGA. This CDR3 has 15 residues. The CDR3 coding sequence is TGTGCCAGCAGCTCTGACAGGGGGCGGAAGGGTGAGCAGTTCTTC. Translating gives CASSSDRGRKGEQFF.

The V and J genes are TRBV7-6 and TRBJ1-5; 7 positions match TRBD1. With 4 bases clipped from V and 3 bases from J, the junction kept 3 bases outside the gene matches. The length of the CDR3 is 14 residues. Per the germline V gene, CDR1 is SGHVS and CDR2 is FNYEAQ. The CDR3 sequence is CASSSDRVNQPQHF. CDR3 DNA sequence: TGTGCCAGCAGCTCCGACAGGGTCAATCAGCCCCAGCATTTT.

This clone was seen a few times. The chain has TRBV13 and TRBJ2-2; 10 bases agree with TRBD2. The CDR3 contains 19 residues. Germline CDR1 and CDR2: PRHDT and FYEKMQ (reference sequence). Trimming at V came to 0 bases and at J to 3 bases, leaving 10 bases not matched to a gene. CDR3 amino acids: CASSLGGLAGAFDTGELFF. The CDR3 DNA is TGTGCCAGCAGCTTAGGGGGGCTAGCGGGAGCTTTCGACACCGGGGAGCTGTTTTTT.

This clone showed up just a few times. The chain is built from TRBV18 and TRBJ2-7, with D perhaps TRBD1 (6 bases). Germline V gene sequence: CDR1 KGHSH, CDR2 LQKENI. The ends were cut back, 4 bases at V and 0 bases at J, with 16 bases in the middle. The CDR3 spans 16 residues. The CDR3 here is CASSLYWDNSSYEQYF. CDR3 bases: TGTGCCAGCTCACTCTACTGGGACAACTCCTCCTACGAGCAGTACTTC.

The gene calls are TRBV7-8 and TRBJ2-7; 9 positions agree with TRBD2. CDR3 size: 15 residues. CDR1 SGHVS and CDR2 FQNEAQ come from the germline V gene. V lost 3 bases, J lost 11 bases, and 14 bases stayed unmatched. The CDR3 DNA reads as TGTGCCAGCAGCTTTTCTCGGTTTGCGGGAGGGCCGAAGTACTTC. This translates into CASSFSRFAGGPKYF.

V is TRBV7-6 and J is TRBJ2-5; D is uncertain. V was shortened by 5 bases and J by 5 bases, with 24 bases between the two germline ends. Germline CDR1 is SGHVS and CDR2 is FNYEAQ. This CDR3 is 17 amino acids long. The DNA for the CDR3 is TGTGCCAGCAGCCCCCTTGAAAGAAGAGGATTGGAGGAGACCCAGTACTTC. Residues: CASSPLERRGLEETQYF.

The DNA of the CDR3 is TGTGCCAGCAGCTTAGAAGGGGGAATCTCCTACAATGAGCAGTTCTTC. It is translated as CASSLEGGISYNEQFF. This sequence joins TRBV5-6 and TRBJ2-1, with D maybe TRBD1 (6 bases). Trimming removed 2 bases at V and 0 bases at J, with 12 bases between. Looked up from germline, CDR1 is SGHDT and CDR2 is YYEEEE. The length of the CDR3 is 16 residues.

The chain uses TRBV6-1 and TRBJ2-1; D not certain. With 1 base removed from V and 4 bases from J, the gap between germline ends came to 17 bases. Germline loops: CDR1 MNHNS, CDR2 SASEGT. The CDR3 is 17 residues long. The CDR3 spells CASSEGMGRRPYNEQFF. Written as DNA, the CDR3 is TGTGCCAGCAGTGAAGGGATGGGCCGCCGCCCTTACAATGAGCAGTTCTTC.

V usage is TRBV20-1 and J usage is TRBJ1-1, with D uncertain. Germline V gene lookup returns CDR1 DFQATT and CDR2 SNEGSKA (reference sequence). The V and J ends lost 1 base and 11 bases respectively, with 11 bases between them. The length of the CDR3 is 11 residues. CDR3 region: CSARVPQWAFF. CDR3 in DNA: TGCAGTGCTAGAGTCCCCCAGTGGGCTTTCTTT.

The rearrangement links TRBV28 to TRBJ2-1, with 7 bases aligning to TRBD1. The CDR3 totals 17 residues. Looked up from germline, CDR1 is MDHEN and CDR2 is SYDVKM. J gave up 2 bases and V 0 bases, and 7 bases lay outside the gene matches. In nucleotides, the CDR3 is TGTGCCAGCAGTTTATGGCCCTACAGGGGACCCTACAATGAGCAGTTCTTC. Translated, it gives CASSLWPYRGPYNEQFF.

The rearrangement links TRBV19 to TRBJ2-3; D remains ambiguous. This CDR3 spans 16 amino acids. The germline V gene encodes CDR1 LNHDA and CDR2 SQIVND (reference sequence). V was cut by 0 bases and J by 4 bases, with 14 bases left in between. CDR3 protein: CASSIEKGQVADTQYF. CDR3 in DNA: TGTGCCAGTAGTATAGAGAAAGGCCAGGTTGCAGATACGCAGTATTTT.

The V call is TRBV10-3, the J call TRBJ2-1, with 15 nucleotides matching TRBD2. Losses at the gene ends were 4 bases for V and 5 bases for J; bases not matched to a gene: 3. The germline V gene encodes CDR1 ENHRY and CDR2 SYGVKD. This CDR3 spans 16 amino acids. This CDR3 reads CAISAGLAGGHNEQFF. As DNA, the CDR3 is TGTGCCATCAGTGCGGGACTAGCGGGAGGTCACAATGAGCAGTTCTTC.

The chain recombines TRBV28 with TRBJ2-1; D is perhaps TRBD2 (5 bases). Germline lookup yields CDR1 MDHEN and CDR2 SYDVKM. Deletions cut 6 bases from V and 6 bases from J, with 9 bases between. The CDR3 length is 12 residues. The CDR3 sequence is CASRQTINEQFF. The DNA for the CDR3 is TGTGCCAGCAGACAGACTATCAATGAGCAGTTCTTC.

The chain joins TRBV15 to TRBJ1-5, with D perhaps TRBD1 (6 bases). The V end was cut by 2 bases, the J end by 1 base, with 9 bases between. Germline-derived CDR1 and CDR2 are LNHNV and YYDKDF (reference sequence). The CDR3 covers 15 residues. CDR3 nucleotide sequence: TGTGCCACCAGCAGACTCAGGGGAAGCAATCAGCCCCAGCATTTT. As protein: CATSRLRGSNQPQHF. The complete variable domain, with remaining parts taken from reference TRBV15 and TRBJ1-5, reads DAMVIQNPRYQVTQFGKPVTLSCSQTLNHNVMYWYQQKSSQAPKLLFHYYDKDFNNEADTPDNFQSRRPNTSFCFLDIRSPGLGDTAMYLCATSRLRGSNQPQHFGDGTRLSIL.

J is TRBJ1-2 and V is TRBV15; D is unresolved. V dropped 0 bases and J dropped 6 bases, with 14 bases sitting between them. Germline V gene sequence: CDR1 LNHNV, CDR2 YYDKDF (reference sequence). CDR3 length equals 15 residues. CDR3 coding DNA: TGTGCCACCAGCAGAGACTATGGAGGGTTAGATGGCTACACCTTC. Translation: CATSRDYGGLDGYTF.